This T cell receptor (beta chain) was observed in a study of cytomegalovirus exposure and HLA in healthy donors. CDR1 is GTSNPN, CDR2 SVGIG, per germline (reference sequence). The trim removed 4 bases at V and 0 bases at J, leaving 6 bases unmatched. The CDR3 spans 15 residues. Those who donated were healthy bone marrow donors. The PCR contained 60 Vbeta and 13 Jbeta primers. This table comes from immunoSEQ multiplex PCR, and its TCRdb copy is limited to in-frame clones, with some not included. The data contain over 95,000 clones, around 77% of them singletons. Sequencing was carried out using PBMCs. The rearrangement links TRBV30 to TRBJ2-3; 8 bases map to TRBD1. The TCR originated in a man aged 40-49 years in good health and CMV-seronegative. The CDR3 DNA sequence: TGTGCCTGGAACCCCGGACAGGGAAGCACAGATACGCAGTATTTT. Protein sequence: CAWNPGQGSTDTQYF.